One sample yielded the 20 T cell receptor beta chains listed below, sequenced in a study of T cell repertoires in cytomegalovirus infection. TCRdb passed the reads through MiXCR, listing each CDR3 protein once. The data hold roughly 500,000 distinct CDR3 sequences, with approximately 15% observed a single time. Sequencing was done on a sample of CD8+ T cells from PBMCs. The origin of the receptors is a human donor in good health (CMV status not recorded). Some clones in this sample may be carry-over from other donors' samples.

This clonotype has at least ten counts. The CDR3 DNA sequence: TGTGCCAGCAGCCGCCCGGACAGATTTTTGAACACTGAAGCTTTCTTT. It translates to CASSRPDRFLNTEAFF. This chain connects TRBV7-9 to TRBJ1-1; D possibly corresponds to TRBD1 (6 bases). Germline V CDR1 and CDR2: SEHNR, FQNEAQ (reference sequence). V gave up 5 bases and J gave up 0 bases, with 16 bases separating them. The CDR3 spans 16 residues.

This clonotype was observed at least ten times. This chain joins TRBV6-5 and TRBJ2-2; 7 bases are shared with TRBD2. After removal of 6 bases from V and 3 bases from J, the junction contained 7 bases not matched to a gene. CDR3 length: 15 residues. CDR1 is MNHEY and CDR2 is SVGAGI in the germline V gene. Written as DNA, the CDR3 is TGTGCCAGCAGCGGGGGGACGGAATACACCGGGGAGCTGTTTTTT. This translates into CASSGGTEYTGELFF.

This clonotype was detected ten times or more. The chain recombines TRBV29-1 with TRBJ2-7; TRBD2 agrees at 10 bases. V shed 2 bases and J 6 bases; nucleotides not matched to a gene: 7. CDR3 length equals 14 residues. Per germline, CDR1 SQVTM and CDR2 ANQGSEA. CDR3 in amino acids: CSVERAGGRREQYF. CDR3 nucleotide sequence: TGCAGCGTTGAACGAGCGGGAGGGCGGCGCGAGCAGTACTTC.

This clonotype occurred a few times. The chain couples TRBV19 to TRBJ1-1; 9 bases fit TRBD1. The V gene's germline CDR1 is LNHDA and CDR2 SQIVND (reference sequence). The CDR3 length is 17 residues. Trimming removed 6 bases from V and 1 base from J; junction bases left unmatched: 12. The CDR3 spells CASSPRGGQGGNTEAFF. The CDR3 nucleotides are TGTGCCAGTAGCCCCCGAGGGGGACAGGGCGGGAACACTGAAGCTTTCTTT.

A few counts support this clonotype. The chain has TRBV3-1 and TRBJ2-1; no clear D. Trimming removed 0 bases from V and 4 bases from J, with 13 bases in between. The length of the CDR3 is 16 residues. CDR1 LGHDT and CDR2 YNNKEL come from the germline V gene (reference sequence). CDR3 in DNA: TGTGCCAGCAGCCAAGAGATGCTACTCCCTTACAATGAGCAGTTCTTC. Translation gives CASSQEMLLPYNEQFF.

The rearrangement joins TRBV29-1 to TRBJ2-2, with TRBD1 matching 10 bases. The length of the CDR3 is 15 residues. Germline trimming cut 3 bases from V and 6 bases from J; bases unmatched to any gene: 7. Germline CDR1 and CDR2: SQVTM and ANQGSEA. The CDR3 nucleotides are TGCAGCGTTGATTCGGGACAGGGGTTCCCCGGGGAGCTGTTTTTT. Translation gives CSVDSGQGFPGELFF.

This clonotype has only a few counts. The chain combines TRBV12-5 with TRBJ1-1, with D possibly being TRBD1 (5 bases). The CDR3 has 13 amino acids. Germline V CDR1 and CDR2: LGHNT, FRNRAP. Trimming shortened V by 1 base and J by 4 bases, and 7 bases separated the two germline ends. CDR3 in amino acids: CASGLGGGTEAFF. Written as DNA, the CDR3 is TGTGCTAGTGGTTTGGGCGGGGGCACTGAAGCTTTCTTT.

In this sample, this clonotype turned up many times. This sequence joins TRBV28 and TRBJ2-2; D call uncertain. The germline CDR1 and CDR2 sequences are MDHEN and SYDVKM. Trimming shortened V by 2 bases and J by 3 bases, and 10 bases separated the two germline ends. The CDR3 is made up of 15 amino acids. CDR3 protein: CASSLQGFDTGELFF. CDR3 coding DNA: TGTGCCAGCAGTTTACAAGGGTTTGACACCGGGGAGCTGTTTTTT.

This clonotype was seen at least ten times. V is TRBV19 and J is TRBJ1-1; D remains unclear. Germline V lookup: CDR1 LNHDA, CDR2 SQIVND (reference sequence). This CDR3 has 15 residues. Trimming left V 7 bases short and J 1 base short, with 16 bases between. DNA of the CDR3: TGTGCCAGTACCAACCTGGCGAACTCGAACACTGAAGCTTTCTTT. Translation: CASTNLANSNTEAFF.

The sample holds one count of this clonotype. This may stem from a read error, because a much larger clone lies one nucleotide away. This chain joins TRBV7-9 and TRBJ2-5, with D possibly called TRBD1 or TRBD2 (5 bases each). There are 14 residues in the CDR3. V lost 2 bases and J 8 bases, leaving 15 bases between the germline ends. Germline lookup yields CDR1 SEHNR and CDR2 FQNEAQ (reference sequence). CDR3 nucleotides: TGTGCCAGCAGCTTAAGGGGACGGTCGGATACCCAGTACTTC. This encodes CASSLRGRSDTQYF.

There are many counts of this clonotype. The rearrangement uses TRBV6-5 and TRBJ2-7, with 7 bases fitting TRBD1. Looked up from germline, CDR1 is MNHEY and CDR2 is SVGAGI. The CDR3 loop spans 15 amino acids. V lost 1 base to trimming and J lost 0 bases; unmatched junction nucleotides: 3. This chain's CDR3 is CASSYWAGGSYEQYF. The CDR3 region has the DNA TGTGCCAGCAGTTACTGGGCAGGGGGCTCCTACGAGCAGTACTTC.

This clonotype was counted only a few times. The rearrangement joins TRBV29-1 to TRBJ2-1, with 9 bases lining up with TRBD1. The CDR3 contains 15 residues. The ends lost 7 bases at V and 5 bases at J; junction bases unmatched: 12. Germline lookup yields CDR1 SQVTM and CDR2 ANQGSEA. CDR3 bases: TGCAGCGCCCGATTGGGGACAGGGAACAACAATGAGCAGTTCTTC. Protein product: CSARLGTGNNNEQFF.

This clonotype appeared many times. CDR3 sequence: CASSFGLAGTSYEQYF. CDR3 nucleotide sequence: TGTGCCAGCAGCTTCGGACTAGCGGGAACGTCCTACGAGCAGTACTTC. The V call is TRBV7-2, the J call TRBJ2-7; the match to TRBD2 covers 12 bases. This CDR3 comprises 16 residues. The junction had 4 bases not matched to a gene; V was cut back by 3 bases and J by 1 base. Germline V gives CDR1 SGHTA, CDR2 FQGNSA.

At least ten counts were recorded for this clonotype. The chain employs TRBV4-1 and TRBJ2-5; D may be TRBD1 (7 bases). V gave up 6 bases and J gave up 1 base, with 21 bases separating them. The CDR3 runs 17 residues. Germline assignment: CDR1 MGHRA and CDR2 YSYEKL. The chain's CDR3 is CASRDGTVLGGQETQYF. For the CDR3, the DNA is TGCGCCAGCAGAGATGGGACAGTGCTGGGGGGCCAAGAGACCCAGTACTTC.

This chain links TRBV27 with TRBJ2-1, with D perhaps matching TRBD2 (6 bases). Germline V gene data show CDR1 as MNHEY and CDR2 as SMNVEV (reference sequence). Trimming removed 3 bases from V and 8 bases from J, with 20 bases in between. The CDR3 is 16 residues long. CDR3 nucleotides: TGTGCCAGCAGTTTCTTTTGGGAGACTAGAGCCGATGAGCAGTTCTTC. This encodes CASSFFWETRADEQFF.

This clonotype appeared many times. The chain uses TRBV11-2 and TRBJ2-1; weak D call: TRBD1 (5 bases). The germline V and J ends were trimmed by 0 bases and 8 bases, with 8 bases remaining between them. The CDR3 runs 13 residues. Per the germline V gene, CDR1 is SGHAT and CDR2 is FQNNGV. The CDR3 reads CASSLDWGDEQFF. The CDR3 nucleotides read TGTGCCAGCAGCTTAGATTGGGGCGATGAGCAGTTCTTC.

This clonotype was observed a few times. The gene calls are TRBV6-1 and TRBJ2-1; a possible D gene is TRBD1 (5 bases). The CDR3 contains 14 residues. The germline V gene has CDR1 MNHNS and CDR2 SASEGT. V was cut by 5 bases and J by 4 bases, with 12 bases left in between. CDR3 sequence: CASSPRQSYNEQFF. CDR3 bases: TGTGCCAGCAGTCCTAGACAGTCTTACAATGAGCAGTTCTTC.

This clonotype was seen ten or more times. The chain joins TRBV29-1 to TRBJ2-2; 7 positions match TRBD1. J was trimmed by 9 bases and V by 0 bases; bases with no gene match: 10. Germline values: CDR1 SQVTM, CDR2 ANQGSEA. The CDR3 runs 15 residues. CDR3 region: CSVEDPLIQGRELFF. DNA of the CDR3: TGCAGCGTTGAAGATCCTTTGATACAGGGGAGGGAGCTGTTTTTT.

This clonotype showed up many times. The chain carries TRBV4-1 and TRBJ2-1; no clear D gene. From germline, CDR1 is MGHRA and CDR2 YSYEKL. The CDR3 loop spans 15 amino acids. V gave up 3 bases and J gave up 0 bases, with 9 bases separating them. The CDR3 reads CASSQKVSSYNEQFF. DNA for the CDR3: TGCGCCAGCAGCCAGAAGGTGAGCTCCTACAATGAGCAGTTCTTC.

Ten or more counts support this clonotype. The chain has TRBV27 and TRBJ2-3, with 9 bases matching TRBD2. CDR1 is MNHEY and CDR2 is SMNVEV in the germline V gene (reference sequence). The V segment lost 4 bases and the J segment 5 bases; nucleotides outside the gene matches: 13. This CDR3 is built from 17 residues. The CDR3 reads CASSSPQGSGRQDTQYF. The CDR3 bases are TGTGCCAGCAGTTCCCCCCAGGGTAGCGGGAGACAAGATACGCAGTATTTT.